The 5 T cell receptor beta chains reported below all come from one sample, sequenced in a study of blood T cell repertoires in COVID-19. Repertoires were generated with immunoSEQ multiplex PCR, while TCRdb's copy carries only in-frame clones and drops some. The data show about 130,000 clones, roughly four fifths seen once. Sequencing was performed on PBMCs or T cells enriched from blood (not recorded which). Receptor source: a man aged 30 to 45 who had recovered from COVID-19.

The chain joins TRBV5-1 to TRBJ2-1; 7 positions match TRBD2. Germline CDR1 SGHRS, CDR2 YFSETQ. V lost 2 bases to trimming and J lost 1 base; unmatched junction nucleotides: 3. The CDR3 sequence is 15 residues long. In DNA, the CDR3 is TGCGCCAGCAGCTTTGGGGGGGAATCCTACAATGAGCAGTTCTTC. Translated: CASSFGGESYNEQFF.

The chain is built from TRBV29-1 and TRBJ1-2, with D perhaps TRBD1 (5 bases). Trimming removed 4 bases at V and 5 bases at J, with 14 bases between. CDR3 size: 13 residues. Germline loops: CDR1 SQVTM, CDR2 ANQGSEA. CDR3 residues: CSVVQEGYYGYTF. The CDR3 DNA reads as TGCAGCGTTGTACAGGAAGGCTATTATGGCTACACCTTC.

In this sample, this clone turned up a few times. The chain links TRBV6-1 to TRBJ1-3; the D is unclear. This CDR3 region has 13 residues. Per the germline V gene, CDR1 is MNHNS and CDR2 is SASEGT. V was cut by 2 bases and J by 5 bases, with 7 bases left in between. The DNA for the CDR3 is TGTGCCAGCAGTGAACAGGAACGAAACACCATATATTTT. This translates into CASSEQERNTIYF.

This chain joins TRBV6-4 and TRBJ2-1, with D hard to call. CDR3 length: 16 residues. From germline, CDR1 is MRHNA and CDR2 SNTAGT. Trimming stripped 5 bases from V and 6 bases from J, with 20 bases between. Here the CDR3 reads CASSRDSLAARNEQFF. The CDR3 DNA is TGTGCCAGCAGTCGCGACTCTCTCGCGGCGCGCAATGAGCAGTTCTTC.

The chain joins TRBV28 to TRBJ2-7; D possibly corresponds to TRBD1 (6 bases). The length of the CDR3 is 14 residues. From germline, CDR1 is MDHEN and CDR2 SYDVKM. Trimming took 2 bases from V and 9 from J, leaving 17 bases between them. The CDR3 loop is CASSLRDRIWGQYF. CDR3 DNA: TGTGCCAGCAGTTTAAGAGACAGGATCTGGGGGCAGTACTTC.